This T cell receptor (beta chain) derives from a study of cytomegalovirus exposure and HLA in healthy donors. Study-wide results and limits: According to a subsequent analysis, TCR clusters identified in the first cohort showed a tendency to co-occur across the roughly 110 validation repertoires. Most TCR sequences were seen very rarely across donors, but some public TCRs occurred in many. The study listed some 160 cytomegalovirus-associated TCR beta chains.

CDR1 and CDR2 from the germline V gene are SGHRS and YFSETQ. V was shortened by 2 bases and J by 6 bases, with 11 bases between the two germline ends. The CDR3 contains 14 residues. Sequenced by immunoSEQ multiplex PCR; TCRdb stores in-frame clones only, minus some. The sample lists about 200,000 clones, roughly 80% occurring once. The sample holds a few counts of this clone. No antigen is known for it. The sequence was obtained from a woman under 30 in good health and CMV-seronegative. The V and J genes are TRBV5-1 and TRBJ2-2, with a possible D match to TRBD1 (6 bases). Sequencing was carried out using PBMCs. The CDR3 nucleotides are TGCGCCAGCAGCTTCGGGACATCGGCCGGGGAGCTGTTTTTT. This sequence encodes CASSFGTSAGELFF.